The rows below give T cell receptor beta chains drawn from one sample of a study of T cells in Graves' hyperthyroidism and ophthalmopathy. MiXCR, run by TCRdb on the multiplex PCR reads, gives a single entry per CDR3 protein. The sample has about 600,000 distinct CDR3 sequences, approximately 15% seen once; the top ten hold roughly 3.4%. Sequenced material: blood. The receptors derive from a woman between 35 and 50 years old with Graves' ophthalmopathy. CDR3s include the opening cysteine and the closing phenylalanine or tryptophan. The D gene is left open where the match is weak. For some rows the clone size is stated as once, few or many, or as a class when expanded; others skip it.

CDR3nt	CDR3aa	d_gene	abundance	v_gene	j_gene
TGTGCCAGTAGTATAGGGGCACTTGATCAGCCCCAGCATTTT	CASSIGALDQPQHF	.	many	TRBV19	TRBJ1-5
TGTGCCAGCAGCTTGGGAGGGAGTAACTATGGCTACACCTTC	CASSLGGSNYGYTF	.	few	TRBV5-4	TRBJ1-2
TGTGCCAGCAGTTATACAGGGGGCGAGGATACGCAGTATTTT	CASSYTGGEDTQYF	TRBD1	many	TRBV7-9	TRBJ2-3
TGCAGCGTTGATAGACAGGAGGCGGGCGAGCAGTACTTC	CSVDRQEAGEQYF	.	few	TRBV29-1	TRBJ2-7
TGTGCCAGCAGTGATCACGAGCAGGAGACCCAGTACTTC	CASSDHEQETQYF	.	many	TRBV6-1	TRBJ2-5
TGTGCCAGCAGTGACCCGGATGAGCAGTTCTTC	CASSDPDEQFF	.	few	TRBV2	TRBJ2-1
TGTGCCAGCAGTTATTACAGGGGATATGGCTACACCTTC	CASSYYRGYGYTF	TRBD1	.	TRBV6-1	TRBJ1-2
TGTGCCGCCGGGGGGGGCCCGTACGAGCAGTACTTC	CAAGGGPYEQYF	TRBD2	.	TRBV6-1	TRBJ2-7
TGTGCCAGCAGCTACCTCGACAGGACCTACGAGCAGTACTTC	CASSYLDRTYEQYF	.	many	TRBV6-5	TRBJ2-7
TGTGCGAGCGGGACAGGGGTTACAGATACGCAGTATTTT	CASGTGVTDTQYF	TRBD1	.	TRBV6-1	TRBJ2-3
TGTGCCAGCCGCCAAGGGGGGGGGCCCAATCAGCCCCAGCATTTT	CASRQGGGPNQPQHF	.	.	TRBV4-2	TRBJ1-5
TGTGCCAGCAGTAACGGACAGGGGGTAATGACAGATACGCAGTATTTT	CASSNGQGVMTDTQYF	TRBD1	.	TRBV6-1	TRBJ2-3
TGTGCCAGCAGCCTTCTCGCCCTGGGGCACATATATTTT	CASSLLALGHIYF	.	.	TRBV3-1	TRBJ1-3
TGTGCCAGCAGGGGGACTAGCGGGAGTAATACGCAGTATTTT	CASRGTSGSNTQYF	TRBD2	many	TRBV2	TRBJ2-3
TGCGCCAGCAGTACGATCTCCGGGGAGCTGTTTTTT	CASSTISGELFF	.	few	TRBV10-2	TRBJ2-2
TGTGCCAGCAGTCCCCGCGGGGGATCCTATGGCTACACCTTC	CASSPRGGSYGYTF	.	.	TRBV2	TRBJ1-2
TGTGCCAGCAGCTTAGGGATCTACAATGAGCAGTTCTTC	CASSLGIYNEQFF	.	many	TRBV7-9	TRBJ2-1
TGCGCCAGCAGCCATAATCAGCCCTACGAGCAGTACTTC	CASSHNQPYEQYF	.	.	TRBV4-1	TRBJ2-7
TGTGCCAGCAGCCCGCGACAGGTGAACTATGGCTACACCTTC	CASSPRQVNYGYTF	.	.	TRBV7-2	TRBJ1-2
TGCAGTGCTAGAGAGGGGGGGAACACCGGGGAGCTGTTTTTT	CSAREGGNTGELFF	.	many	TRBV20-1	TRBJ2-2
TGTGCCAGCAGCTTAGGGACAGGGGACACCTATGGCTACACCTTC	CASSLGTGDTYGYTF	TRBD1	.	TRBV7-9	TRBJ1-2
TGTGCCAGCAGCTTAGATCCTAGCTACTCCTACGAGCAGTACTTC	CASSLDPSYSYEQYF	.	.	TRBV7-2	TRBJ2-7
TGTGCCAGCAGCGTACACGGGAACTCCCAAGGGGTAACTGAAGCTTTCTTT	CASSVHGNSQGVTEAFF	.	many	TRBV7-3	TRBJ1-1
TGCGCCAGCAGCCTGAGGCTGGACAGGGCTTCACCCCTCCACTTT	CASSLRLDRASPLHF	TRBD1	once	TRBV5-1	TRBJ1-6
TGCAGTGCTACTGACATAGAGCGGTCAAGCTCCTACAATGAGCAGTTCTTC	CSATDIERSSSYNEQFF	.	many	TRBV20-1	TRBJ2-1
TGTGCCAGCAGCCCTAGGGGAAGGGGGTCTAATGAAAAACTGTTTTTT	CASSPRGRGSNEKLFF	.	few	TRBV3-1	TRBJ1-4
TGTGCCAGCACCCTCGGAAGCGGGACTAGCACAGATACGCAGTATTTT	CASTLGSGTSTDTQYF	TRBD2	.	TRBV11-2	TRBJ2-3
TGTGCCAGCAGCGCCCGGACCGCCGGTACCCAGTACTTC	CASSARTAGTQYF	.	few	TRBV9	TRBJ2-5
TGTGCCAGCAGTTTTAGGGGCCAGAGTTACGAGCAGTACTTC	CASSFRGQSYEQYF	.	many	TRBV27	TRBJ2-7
TGTGCCACCAGCAGAGATTATGCGGGGATGGAGACCCAGTACTTC	CATSRDYAGMETQYF	.	.	TRBV15	TRBJ2-5
TGTGCCTGGAGACGGGAGTTAACTGAAGCTTTCTTT	CAWRRELTEAFF	.	many	TRBV30	TRBJ1-1
TGTGCCAGCAGCTTAGGTGTGAGTCGTGAGCAGTTCTTC	CASSLGVSREQFF	.	many	TRBV11-2	TRBJ2-1
TGTGCCAGCAGCTTCCGGACAGAGCCCTACAATGAGCAGTTCTTC	CASSFRTEPYNEQFF	.	few	TRBV7-9	TRBJ2-1
TGCGCCAGCAGCCAACCGCGGGCCCCTAGCACAGATACGCAGTATTTT	CASSQPRAPSTDTQYF	.	.	TRBV4-1	TRBJ2-3
TGTGCCAGCAGTTCAGCGGGCCCTGACGACTATGGCTACACCTTC	CASSSAGPDDYGYTF	.	many	TRBV28	TRBJ1-2
TGTGCCAGCAGTTTGGGTCCCCAACCAATCAACTATGGCTACACCTTC	CASSLGPQPINYGYTF	.	few	TRBV6-1	TRBJ1-2
TGTGCCTGGAGTGGGGCCGTGGCCCAGTACTTC	CAWSGAVAQYF	.	many	TRBV30	TRBJ2-5
TGTGCCAGCAGCACTCCTGGGACTAGCGGAAACACCGGGGAGCTGTTTTTT	CASSTPGTSGNTGELFF	TRBD2	.	TRBV27	TRBJ2-2
TGTGCCAGCAGCCATCCCAGGGGGCCCGAGCAGTACTTC	CASSHPRGPEQYF	TRBD1	many	TRBV3-1	TRBJ2-7
TGCAGTGCTACCAGACTAGCGGGAAGCCAACACGAGCAGTACTTC	CSATRLAGSQHEQYF	TRBD2	few	TRBV20-1	TRBJ2-7
TGTGCCAGCAGTTACTCCTCGACAGGGGAGCGCTACGAGCAGTTCTTC	CASSYSSTGERYEQFF	TRBD1	.	TRBV12-3/TRBV12-4	TRBJ2-1
TGTGCCAGCAGTTACTTTGGACTAGCGGGAGAGTCCTACGAGCAGTACTTC	CASSYFGLAGESYEQYF	TRBD2	.	TRBV6-6	TRBJ2-7
TGTGCCAGCAGCACAGGGGGCGTTAGTGAAAAACTGTTTTTT	CASSTGGVSEKLFF	TRBD1	.	TRBV12-3/TRBV12-4	TRBJ1-4
TGTGCCAGCAGCTTAGGACGGGGGCTTTCACCCCTCCACTTT	CASSLGRGLSPLHF	.	few	TRBV7-9	TRBJ1-6
TGTGCCAGCAGCTTACTTAGCGGGGGCCGATCCTACGATGAGCAGTTCTTC	CASSLLSGGRSYDEQFF	TRBD2	many	TRBV7-9	TRBJ2-1
TGTGCCAGCAGCTTACCCCGGACCATCTCCTACAATGAGCAGTTCTTC	CASSLPRTISYNEQFF	.	.	TRBV7-2	TRBJ2-1
TGTGCCAGCAGTTACTCGAGTTCGGGGGTAGACACTGAAGCTTTCTTT	CASSYSSSGVDTEAFF	.	.	TRBV6-5	TRBJ1-1
TGCAGTGCTAGGGCCGGGACAGGCTTCTCCTACGAGCAGTACTTC	CSARAGTGFSYEQYF	TRBD1	.	TRBV20-1	TRBJ2-7
TGTGCCAGCAGTTCGGCGACAGGGACGTCGATAAGGAAAAAACTGTTTTTT	CASSSATGTSIRKKLFF	TRBD1	few	TRBV27	TRBJ1-4
TGTGCCAGCAGTTTTCTTGGGACAGCCCTTAGCACAGATACGCAGTATTTT	CASSFLGTALSTDTQYF	TRBD1	many	TRBV6-1	TRBJ2-3
TGTGCCAGCAGTTTCCCCATGGCCAACGTCCTGACTTTC	CASSFPMANVLTF	.	.	TRBV6-5	TRBJ2-6
TGTGCCAGCAGCCAAGTGAGCGGAGTCATTCGAGAGACCCAGTACTTC	CASSQVSGVIRETQYF	.	.	TRBV3-1	TRBJ2-5
TGTGCCAGCGGAGAGGGACTAGCGGGAGACAATGAGCAGTTCTTC	CASGEGLAGDNEQFF	TRBD2	many	TRBV18	TRBJ2-1
TGTGCCAGCAGTCGTCTACCGGGACAAAAGAACACAGATACGCAGTATTTT	CASSRLPGQKNTDTQYF	.	many	TRBV7-8	TRBJ2-3